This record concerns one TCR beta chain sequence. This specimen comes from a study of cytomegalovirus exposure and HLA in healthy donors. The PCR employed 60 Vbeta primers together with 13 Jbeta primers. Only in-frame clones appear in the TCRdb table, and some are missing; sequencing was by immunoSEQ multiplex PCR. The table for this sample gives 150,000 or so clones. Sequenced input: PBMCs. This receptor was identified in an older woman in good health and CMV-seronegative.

Here the CDR3 reads CASSLSRGTEAFF. CDR3 DNA sequence: TGTGCCAGCAGCTTAAGTAGGGGGACTGAAGCTTTCTTT. V usage is TRBV13 and J usage is TRBJ1-1, with TRBD1 as a possible D gene (6 bases). Per the germline V gene, CDR1 is PRHDT and CDR2 is FYEKMQ (reference sequence). Trimming stripped 2 bases from V and 5 bases from J, with 9 bases between. The CDR3 is 13 amino acids.